Listed here are 24 T cell receptor beta chains from one sample, sequenced in a study of T cells after yellow fever vaccination. Via MiXCR, TCRdb re-called the 5' RACE reads, giving one row per CDR3 protein. Here the sample spans around 400,000 distinct CDR3 sequences, around 10% being singletons. The sequences come from PBMCs, collected on the day of the first yellow fever vaccination. All receptors derive from a man between 18 and 35 years old who received the YFV17D yellow fever vaccine.

The V and J genes are TRBV27 and TRBJ2-1; a weak D match, TRBD1 (6 bases). V lost 5 bases and J 6 bases, leaving 14 bases between the germline ends. CDR1 MNHEY and CDR2 SMNVEV come from the germline V gene (reference sequence). The CDR3 is 14 residues long. The CDR3 nucleotides are TGTGCCAGCAGTCTCAATCAAGGGGGCAATGAGCAGTTCTTC. It translates to CASSLNQGGNEQFF.

This clonotype was counted many times. This chain uses TRBV20-1 with TRBJ2-3, with 9 bases that match TRBD2. CDR1 and CDR2 from the germline V gene are DFQATT and SNEGSKA (reference sequence). Trimming at V came to 2 bases and at J to 1 base, leaving 1 base not matched to a gene. The CDR3 totals 14 residues. The CDR3 is CSARPSGGTDTQYF. CDR3 in DNA: TGCAGTGCTAGACCTAGCGGGGGCACAGATACGCAGTATTTT.

The chain uses TRBV19 and TRBJ2-5, with a weak D call TRBD2 (5 bases). Between the trimmed V and J ends, which lost 7 bases and 5 bases, there was a span of 17 bases. The CDR3 spans 14 residues. In germline, CDR1 is LNHDA, CDR2 SQIVND (reference sequence). The CDR3 spells CASKRRSGVETQYF. The CDR3 DNA is TGTGCCAGTAAGAGGAGGTCCGGGGTCGAGACCCAGTACTTC.

This clonotype has ten or more counts. The chain recombines TRBV29-1 with TRBJ2-3; D remains unclear. CDR3 size: 14 residues. Germline CDR1 reads SQVTM; CDR2 reads ANQGSEA. V was shortened by 7 bases and J by 1 base, with 15 bases between the two germline ends. CDR3 DNA: TGCAGCGCCGGCCTGTCTAGGGGCACAGATACGCAGTATTTT. It yields the protein CSAGLSRGTDTQYF.

The genes are TRBV5-1 and TRBJ2-3; D possibly uses TRBD1 or TRBD2 (6 bases each). The length of the CDR3 is 18 residues. Germline-derived CDR1 and CDR2 are SGHRS and YFSETQ. Trimming left V 4 bases short and J 0 bases short, with 21 bases between. In DNA, the CDR3 is TGCGCCAGCAGCAAAGGGGGGTCACTGAAAACTAGCACAGATACGCAGTATTTT. The encoded protein is CASSKGGSLKTSTDTQYF.

This clonotype has more than one count but fewer than ten. This sequence joins TRBV20-1 and TRBJ2-2, with D perhaps matching TRBD1 (6 bases). The V gene lost 8 bases and the J gene lost 4 bases, with 11 bases spanning the gap. The CDR3 consists of 12 residues. CDR1 is DFQATT and CDR2 is SNEGSKA in the germline V gene (reference sequence). In DNA, the CDR3 is TGCAGTTCCACAGGGACCACCGGGGAGCTGTTTTTT. Translating it yields CSSTGTTGELFF.

This chain connects TRBV5-1 to TRBJ2-7; 10 bases are a match to TRBD1. With V trimmed by 3 bases and J by 5 bases, 8 bases remained unmatched. This CDR3 contains 15 residues. The V gene's germline CDR1 is SGHRS and CDR2 YFSETQ. Here the CDR3 DNA reads TGCGCCAGCAGCTGGGCGGGACAGGGGCCCAACGAGCAGTACTTC. Encoded protein: CASSWAGQGPNEQYF.

This clonotype was detected only a few times. The chain employs TRBV6-5 and TRBJ1-2; D perhaps matches TRBD1 (6 bases). The V gene lost 5 bases and the J gene lost 8 bases, with 9 bases spanning the gap. Germline lookup yields CDR1 MNHEY and CDR2 SVGAGI. The CDR3 is 11 amino acids. The CDR3: CASSTGIGYTF. The CDR3 DNA is TGTGCCAGCAGTACAGGGATCGGCTACACCTTC.

This clonotype was found a few times. This chain links TRBV18 with TRBJ1-2, with D unclear. Between the trimmed V and J ends, which lost 5 bases and 1 base, there was a span of 11 bases. From germline, CDR1 is KGHSH and CDR2 LQKENI. The CDR3 has 14 residues. In nucleotides, the CDR3 is TGTGCCAGCTCATCGGGCGGAAATAACTATGGCTACACCTTC. Amino acids: CASSSGGNNYGYTF.

The CDR3 is CATSRDQQSSSYEQYF. The DNA of the CDR3 is TGTGCCACCAGCAGAGATCAGCAATCGAGCTCCTACGAGCAGTACTTC. The gene calls are TRBV15 and TRBJ2-7; D unclear. The CDR3 runs 16 residues. V lost 0 bases, J lost 0 bases, and 12 bases lay in between. CDR1 is LNHNV and CDR2 is YYDKDF in the germline V gene (reference sequence).

This clonotype has only a few counts. This chain uses TRBV5-1 with TRBJ2-3, with 7 bases lining up with TRBD2. The V gene end was trimmed by 5 bases and the J gene end by 0 bases; junction bases not matched to a gene: 6. The germline V gene has CDR1 SGHRS and CDR2 YFSETQ. The CDR3 has 15 residues. The CDR3 DNA is TGCGCCAGCAGTCGTATGGGGGGGAGCACAGATACGCAGTATTTT. It codes for CASSRMGGSTDTQYF.

This clonotype showed up many times. This chain links TRBV20-1 with TRBJ2-7; TRBD1 matches at 8 bases. The germline V gene encodes CDR1 DFQATT and CDR2 SNEGSKA (reference sequence). The CDR3 runs 14 residues. Trimming cost V 2 bases and J 3 bases; bases outside gene matches: 6. Written as DNA, the CDR3 is TGCAGTGCTAGACCACCGGACAGGGACTACGAGCAGTACGTC. Protein sequence: CSARPPDRDYEQYV.

V usage is TRBV6-1 and J usage is TRBJ2-2, with TRBD1 as a possible D gene (6 bases). Per germline, CDR1 MNHNS and CDR2 SASEGT. Deletions cut 7 bases from V and 2 bases from J, with 17 bases between. The CDR3 covers 16 residues. CDR3 nucleotide sequence: TGTGCCAGCAATAGCAGGGGTGGATTCAACACCGGGGAGCTGTTTTTT. It encodes CASNSRGGFNTGELFF.

This clonotype was detected only a few times. This sequence joins TRBV9 and TRBJ2-1, with unresolved D. This CDR3 has 15 amino acids. CDR1 is SGDLS, CDR2 YYNGEE, per germline. The V and J ends lost 5 bases and 6 bases respectively, with 18 bases between them. CDR3 residues: CASSPTRTRVNEQFF. CDR3 in DNA: TGTGCCAGCAGTCCCACCCGGACGCGAGTCAATGAGCAGTTCTTC.

V usage is TRBV12-3 or TRBV12-4 and J usage is TRBJ1-1; D is ambiguous. V was pared by 3 bases and J by 8 bases, with 10 bases between. The CDR3 is made up of 12 amino acids. CDR3 coding DNA: TGTGCCAGCAGTTTTGAGTGGGCGGAAGCTTTCTTT. It encodes CASSFEWAEAFF.

This clonotype has more than one count but fewer than ten. J is TRBJ1-1 and V is TRBV19, with TRBD1 as a possible D gene (5 bases). There are 11 residues in the CDR3. V was pared by 4 bases and J by 9 bases, with 9 bases between. From germline, CDR1 is LNHDA and CDR2 SQIVND (reference sequence). The CDR3 sequence: CASSRDEKAFF. CDR3 DNA sequence: TGTGCCAGTAGTAGGGACGAGAAAGCTTTCTTT.

The chain has TRBV7-2 and TRBJ2-7, with TRBD2 identical over 9 bases. The CDR3 runs 15 residues. J was trimmed by 0 bases and V by 4 bases; bases with no gene match: 4. CDR1 and CDR2 from the germline V gene are SGHTA and FQGNSA. The CDR3 loop is CASSSRGGGSYEQYF. The CDR3 DNA reads TGTGCCAGCAGCTCGCGCGGGGGGGGCTCCTACGAGCAGTACTTC.

The table lists this clonotype with a few counts. The rearrangement links TRBV7-8 to TRBJ2-7; TRBD2 matches at 8 bases. V shed 0 bases and J 2 bases; nucleotides not matched to a gene: 6. Per the germline V gene, CDR1 is SGHVS and CDR2 is FQNEAQ. CDR3 length equals 16 residues. The CDR3 loop reads CASSLAGGGTTYEQYV. Here the CDR3 DNA reads TGTGCCAGCAGCTTAGCGGGCGGGGGGACCACCTACGAGCAGTACGTC.

The J gene is TRBJ1-1, the V gene TRBV9; D may be TRBD1 (5 bases). This CDR3 has 15 amino acids. CDR1 is SGDLS and CDR2 is YYNGEE in the germline V gene. With 0 bases removed from V and 6 bases from J, the gap between germline ends came to 15 bases. The CDR3 region has the DNA TGTGCCAGCAGCGTAGATGAGTTAAGCAGGGCTGAAGCTTTCTTT. Its protein is CASSVDELSRAEAFF.

This clonotype was detected only a few times. The J gene is TRBJ2-2, the V gene TRBV20-1; D is possibly TRBD1 (6 bases). Germline lookup yields CDR1 DFQATT and CDR2 SNEGSKA (reference sequence). The CDR3 covers 14 residues. Trimming took 1 base from V and 6 from J, leaving 12 bases between them. The CDR3 DNA follows: TGCAGTGCTAGAGGACAGGTAGTGTCCGGGGAGCTGTTTTTT. Protein product: CSARGQVVSGELFF.

Only a few counts were recorded for this clonotype. The chain is built from TRBV27 and TRBJ1-5, with TRBD1 matching 7 bases. Germline trimming cut 5 bases from V and 2 bases from J; bases unmatched to any gene: 6. Looked up from germline, CDR1 is MNHEY and CDR2 is SMNVEV (reference sequence). The CDR3 has 15 residues. In DNA, the CDR3 is TGTGCCAGCAGTGAACAGGGGAGGGGCAATCAGCCCCAGCATTTT. Translation: CASSEQGRGNQPQHF.

The J gene is TRBJ2-3, the V gene TRBV5-1; TRBD1 is a possible D gene (5 bases). V shed 4 bases and J shed 2 bases, with 17 bases lying between them. The CDR3 is 16 residues long. The germline gives CDR1 SGHRS, CDR2 YFSETQ. The CDR3 nucleotides are TGCGCCAGCAGCCCAGGTCGTGGGGCCCACACAGATACGCAGTATTTT. Translation: CASSPGRGAHTDTQYF.

The rearrangement uses TRBV7-9 and TRBJ2-7; tentatively, D is TRBD1 (6 bases). Germline V lookup: CDR1 SEHNR, CDR2 FQNEAQ (reference sequence). CDR3 length: 14 amino acids. V lost 6 bases and J 4 bases, leaving 16 bases between the germline ends. CDR3 sequence: CASSDQGMSYEQYF. CDR3 DNA: TGTGCCAGCAGTGACCAGGGGATGTCTTACGAGCAGTACTTC.

The rearrangement links TRBV11-2 to TRBJ2-3; D gene uncertain. Trimming stripped 1 base from V and 0 bases from J, with 11 bases between. The CDR3 runs 16 residues. Germline CDR1 SGHAT, CDR2 FQNNGV. The CDR3 nucleotides are TGTGCCAGCAGCTTAGTACTTAGTACTAGCACAGATACGCAGTATTTT. The encoded protein is CASSLVLSTSTDTQYF.